In its sample, the clone carrying this T cell receptor beta chain was seen once. What it binds is not known. This sample was taken from a study of a mutant IDH1 vaccine in newly diagnosed glioma. Study as a whole: Radiotherapy alone preceded vaccination by 4-6 weeks; alternatively, vaccination started with temozolomide cycles.

Using immunoSEQ multiplex PCR, the repertoire was profiled, and TCRdb retains in-frame clones only, with some absent. The sample includes tens of thousands of clones, approximately 84% of them seen just once. Study-level points and caveats: No link was apparently found between pseudoprogression and changes in top peripheral T cell clonotypes. Vaccination elicited immune responses in roughly 92% of patients.

The time point: week 47, end of study. Doses consisted of 300 ug of mutant IDH1 20-mer peptide each, paired with topical imiquimod. Eight vaccine injections were given to patients in weeks 1, 3, 5, 7, 11, 15, 19 and 23. This CDR3 is 15 amino acids long. CDR1 and CDR2 from the germline V gene are MNHNS and SASEGT. The V end lost 2 bases, the J end lost 4 bases, and 12 bases lay between the germline ends. The chain is built from TRBV6-1 and TRBJ1-3, with unresolved D. This TCR was sampled from a woman aged 30 to 39 with glioma. Some clones in this sample may be carry-over from other donors' samples. The sample was PBMCs, taken from a glioma patient whose treatment included an IDH1 peptide vaccine. As DNA, the CDR3 is TGTGCCAGCAGTGAAATCATAAGGGCCGGAAACACCATATATTTT. This gives the protein CASSEIIRAGNTIYF.